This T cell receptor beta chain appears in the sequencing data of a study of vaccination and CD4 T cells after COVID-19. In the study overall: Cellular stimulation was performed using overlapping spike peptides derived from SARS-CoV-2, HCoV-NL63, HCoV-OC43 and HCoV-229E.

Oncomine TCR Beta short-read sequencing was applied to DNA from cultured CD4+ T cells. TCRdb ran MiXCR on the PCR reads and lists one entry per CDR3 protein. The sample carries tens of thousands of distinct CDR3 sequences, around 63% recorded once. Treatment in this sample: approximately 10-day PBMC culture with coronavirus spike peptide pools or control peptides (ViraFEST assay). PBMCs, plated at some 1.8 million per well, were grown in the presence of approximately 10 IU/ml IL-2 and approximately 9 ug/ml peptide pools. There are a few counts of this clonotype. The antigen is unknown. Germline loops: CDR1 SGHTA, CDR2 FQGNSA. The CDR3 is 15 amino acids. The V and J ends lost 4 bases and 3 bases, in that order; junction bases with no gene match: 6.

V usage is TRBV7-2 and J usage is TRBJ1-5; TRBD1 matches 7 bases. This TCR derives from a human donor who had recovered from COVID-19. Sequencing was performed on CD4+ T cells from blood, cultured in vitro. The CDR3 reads CASSWKGTVNQPQHF. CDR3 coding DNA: TGTGCCAGCAGCTGGAAGGGGACAGTCAATCAGCCCCAGCATTTT.